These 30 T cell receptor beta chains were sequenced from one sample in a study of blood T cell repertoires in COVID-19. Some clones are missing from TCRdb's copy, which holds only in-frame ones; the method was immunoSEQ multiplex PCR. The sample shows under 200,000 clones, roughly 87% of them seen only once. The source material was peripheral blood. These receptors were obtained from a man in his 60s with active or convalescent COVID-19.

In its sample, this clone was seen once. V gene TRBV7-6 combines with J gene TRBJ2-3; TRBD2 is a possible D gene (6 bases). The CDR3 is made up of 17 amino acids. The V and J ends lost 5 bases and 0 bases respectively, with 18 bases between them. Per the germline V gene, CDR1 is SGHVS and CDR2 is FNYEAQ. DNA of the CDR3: TGTGCCAGCAGCCCCCTTTCGCGGGGTACTAGCACAGATACGCAGTATTTT. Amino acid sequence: CASSPLSRGTSTDTQYF.

The CDR3 loop is CASSPPGVNYGYTF. CDR3 sequence (DNA): TGTGCCAGCAGCCCCCCGGGGGTGAACTATGGCTACACCTTC. The chain carries TRBV9 and TRBJ1-2; possible D gene TRBD1, 5 bases. The CDR3 has 14 residues. Per germline, CDR1 SGDLS and CDR2 YYNGEE. Trimming removed 4 bases at V and 2 bases at J, with 12 bases between.

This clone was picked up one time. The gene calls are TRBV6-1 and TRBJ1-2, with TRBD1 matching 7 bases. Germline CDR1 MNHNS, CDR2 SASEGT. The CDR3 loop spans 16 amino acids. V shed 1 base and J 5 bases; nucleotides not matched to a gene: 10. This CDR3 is CASSEGTGRRAYGYTF. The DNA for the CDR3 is TGTGCCAGCAGTGAAGGGACAGGCCGAAGAGCGTATGGCTACACCTTC.

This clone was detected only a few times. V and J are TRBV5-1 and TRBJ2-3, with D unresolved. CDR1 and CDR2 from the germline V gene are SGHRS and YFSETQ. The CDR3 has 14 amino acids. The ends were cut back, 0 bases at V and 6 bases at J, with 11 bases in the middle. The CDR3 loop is CASSLAPGPDTQYF. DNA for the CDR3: TGCGCCAGCAGCTTGGCCCCAGGCCCTGATACGCAGTATTTT.

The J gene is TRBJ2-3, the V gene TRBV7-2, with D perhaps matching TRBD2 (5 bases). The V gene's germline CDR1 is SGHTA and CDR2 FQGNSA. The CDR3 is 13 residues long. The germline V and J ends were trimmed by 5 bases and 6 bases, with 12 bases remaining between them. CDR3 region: CASSQGGRDTQYF. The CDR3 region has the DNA TGTGCCAGCAGCCAAGGAGGCCGGGATACGCAGTATTTT.

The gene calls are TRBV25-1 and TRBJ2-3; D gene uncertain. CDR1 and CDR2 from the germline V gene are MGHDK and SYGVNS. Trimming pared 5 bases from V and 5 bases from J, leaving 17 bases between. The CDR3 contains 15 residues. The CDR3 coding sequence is TGTGCCAGCAGTCGCCAACAGTTTCTGGGAGATACGCAGTATTTT. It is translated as CASSRQQFLGDTQYF.

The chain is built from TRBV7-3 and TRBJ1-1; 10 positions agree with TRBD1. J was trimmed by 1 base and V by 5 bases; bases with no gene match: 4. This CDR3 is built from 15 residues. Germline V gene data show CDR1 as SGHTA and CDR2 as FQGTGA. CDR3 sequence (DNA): TGTGCCAGCAGCCAAGGGACAGGGGCGAACACTGAAGCTTTCTTT. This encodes CASSQGTGANTEAFF.

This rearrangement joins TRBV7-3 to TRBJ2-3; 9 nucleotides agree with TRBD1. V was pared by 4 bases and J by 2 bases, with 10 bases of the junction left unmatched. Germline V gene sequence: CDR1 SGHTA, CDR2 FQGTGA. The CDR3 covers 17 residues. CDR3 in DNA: TGTGCCAGCAGCTCCCGTGGGGGACAGGGCGTCACAGATACGCAGTATTTT. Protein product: CASSSRGGQGVTDTQYF.

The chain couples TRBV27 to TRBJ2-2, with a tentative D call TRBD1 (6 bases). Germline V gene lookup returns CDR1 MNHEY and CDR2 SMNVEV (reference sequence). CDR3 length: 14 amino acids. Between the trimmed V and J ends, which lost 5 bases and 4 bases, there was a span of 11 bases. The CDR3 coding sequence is TGTGCCAGCAGTCCCGGGGACACCACCGGGGAGCTGTTTTTT. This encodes CASSPGDTTGELFF.

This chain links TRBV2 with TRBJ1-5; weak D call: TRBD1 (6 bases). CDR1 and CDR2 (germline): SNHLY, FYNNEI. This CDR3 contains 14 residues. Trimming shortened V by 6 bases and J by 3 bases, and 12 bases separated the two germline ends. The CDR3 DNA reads TGTGCCAGCAGGCCCACAGGGCCCAATCAGCCCCAGCATTTT. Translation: CASRPTGPNQPQHF.

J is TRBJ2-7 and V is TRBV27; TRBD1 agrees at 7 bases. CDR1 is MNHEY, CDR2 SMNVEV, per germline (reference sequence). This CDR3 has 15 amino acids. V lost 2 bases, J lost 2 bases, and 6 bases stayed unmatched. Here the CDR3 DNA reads TGTGCCAGCAGTTTAACAGGGCAGGGGGCCTACGAGCAGTACTTC. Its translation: CASSLTGQGAYEQYF.

DNA of the CDR3: TGCGCCAGCAGCCAGGACCCCCAGCGGTTAGAGACCCAGTACTTC. It translates to CASSQDPQRLETQYF. The chain employs TRBV5-1 and TRBJ2-5, with D perhaps TRBD2 (5 bases). This CDR3 has 15 residues. The germline V and J ends were trimmed by 4 bases and 4 bases, with 17 bases remaining between them. Germline CDR1 reads SGHRS; CDR2 reads YFSETQ.

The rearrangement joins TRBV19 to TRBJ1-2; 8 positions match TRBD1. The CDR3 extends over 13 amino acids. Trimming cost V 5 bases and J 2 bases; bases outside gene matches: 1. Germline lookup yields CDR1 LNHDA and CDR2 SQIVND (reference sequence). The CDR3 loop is CASSGQGNYGYTF. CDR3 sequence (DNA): TGTGCCAGTAGTGGACAGGGAAACTATGGCTACACCTTC.

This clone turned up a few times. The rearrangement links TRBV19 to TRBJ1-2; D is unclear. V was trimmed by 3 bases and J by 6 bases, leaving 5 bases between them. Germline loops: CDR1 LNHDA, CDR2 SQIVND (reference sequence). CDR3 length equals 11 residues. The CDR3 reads CASSIGHGYTF. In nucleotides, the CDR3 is TGTGCCAGTAGTATTGGGCATGGCTACACCTTC.

DNA of the CDR3: TGCAGCGTCACAAGCGGGGGGGCCTACGAGCAGTACTTC. Translation gives CSVTSGGAYEQYF. This chain joins TRBV29-1 and TRBJ2-7; 10 bases are a match to TRBD2. The CDR3 sequence is 13 residues long. J lost 2 bases, V lost 6 bases, and 4 bases had no gene match. Germline V gene data show CDR1 as SQVTM and CDR2 as ANQGSEA.

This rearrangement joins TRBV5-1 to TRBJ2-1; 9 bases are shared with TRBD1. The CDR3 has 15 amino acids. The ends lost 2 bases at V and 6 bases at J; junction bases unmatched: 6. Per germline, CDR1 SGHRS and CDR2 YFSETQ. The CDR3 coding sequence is TGCGCCAGCAGCTTCCTGGGACAGGGAAGCAATGAGCAGTTCTTC. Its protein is CASSFLGQGSNEQFF.

CDR3 DNA: TGTGCCAGCAGTGCTTTAGGAGCGGGGGAGAGTGAGCAGTTCTTC. It translates to CASSALGAGESEQFF. J is TRBJ2-1 and V is TRBV2; TRBD2 aligns across 8 bases. The germline V gene encodes CDR1 SNHLY and CDR2 FYNNEI. J gave up 9 bases and V 4 bases, and 11 bases lay outside the gene matches. The CDR3 covers 15 residues.

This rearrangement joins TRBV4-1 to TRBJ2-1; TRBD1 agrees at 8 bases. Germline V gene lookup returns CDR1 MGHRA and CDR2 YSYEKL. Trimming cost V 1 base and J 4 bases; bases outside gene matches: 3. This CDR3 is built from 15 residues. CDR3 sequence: CASSQGQGRYNEQFF. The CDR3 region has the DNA TGCGCCAGCAGCCAAGGACAGGGGAGGTACAATGAGCAGTTCTTC.

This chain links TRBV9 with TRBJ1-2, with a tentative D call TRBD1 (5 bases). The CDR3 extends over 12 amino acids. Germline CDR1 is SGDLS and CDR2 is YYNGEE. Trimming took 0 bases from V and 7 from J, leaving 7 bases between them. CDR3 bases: TGTGCCAGCAGCGTAGCCGGGGGTGGCTACACCTTC. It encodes CASSVAGGGYTF.

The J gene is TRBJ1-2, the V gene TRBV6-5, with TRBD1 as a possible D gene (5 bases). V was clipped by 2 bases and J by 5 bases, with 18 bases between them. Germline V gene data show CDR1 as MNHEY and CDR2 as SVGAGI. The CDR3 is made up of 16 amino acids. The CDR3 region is CASSYAPLTELYGYTF. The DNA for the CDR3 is TGTGCCAGCAGTTACGCACCACTGACAGAGCTATATGGCTACACCTTC.

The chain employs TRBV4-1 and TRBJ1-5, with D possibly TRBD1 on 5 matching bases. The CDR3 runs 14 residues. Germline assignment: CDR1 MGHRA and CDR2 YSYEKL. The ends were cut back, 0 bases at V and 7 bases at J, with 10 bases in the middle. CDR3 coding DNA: TGCGCCAGCAGCCAAGACAGCGGGGGGCAGCCCCAGCATTTT. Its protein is CASSQDSGGQPQHF.

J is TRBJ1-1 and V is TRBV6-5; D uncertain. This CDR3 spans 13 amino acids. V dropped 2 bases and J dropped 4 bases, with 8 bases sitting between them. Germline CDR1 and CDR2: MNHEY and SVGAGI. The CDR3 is CASSYRGGTEAFF. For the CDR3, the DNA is TGTGCCAGCAGTTACCGGGGTGGCACTGAAGCTTTCTTT.

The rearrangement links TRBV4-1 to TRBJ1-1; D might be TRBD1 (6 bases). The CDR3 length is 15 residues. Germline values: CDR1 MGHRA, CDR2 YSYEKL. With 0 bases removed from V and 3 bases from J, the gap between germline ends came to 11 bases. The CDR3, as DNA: TGCGCCAGCAGCCAAGACAGGGGAAAGGACACTGAAGCTTTCTTT. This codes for CASSQDRGKDTEAFF.

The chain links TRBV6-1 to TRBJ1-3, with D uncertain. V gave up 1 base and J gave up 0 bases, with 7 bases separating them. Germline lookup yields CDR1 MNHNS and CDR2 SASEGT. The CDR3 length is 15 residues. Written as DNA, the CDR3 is TGTGCCAGCAGTGAAGGGGGAGTCTCTGGAAACACCATATATTTT. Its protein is CASSEGGVSGNTIYF.

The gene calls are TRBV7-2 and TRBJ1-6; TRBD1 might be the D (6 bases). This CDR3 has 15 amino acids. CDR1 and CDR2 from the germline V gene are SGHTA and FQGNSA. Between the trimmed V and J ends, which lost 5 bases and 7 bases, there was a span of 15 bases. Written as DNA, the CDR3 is TGTGCCAGCAGCCAAAGGGGGGGTGACAATTCACCCCTCCACTTT. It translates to CASSQRGGDNSPLHF.

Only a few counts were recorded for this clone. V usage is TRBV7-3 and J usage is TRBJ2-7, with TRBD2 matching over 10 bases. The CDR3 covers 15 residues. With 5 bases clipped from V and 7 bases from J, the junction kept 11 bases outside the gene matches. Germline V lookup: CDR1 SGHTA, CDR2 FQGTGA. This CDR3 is CASSPSAGGVREQYF. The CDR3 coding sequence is TGTGCCAGCAGCCCCTCAGCGGGGGGGGTAAGAGAGCAGTACTTC.

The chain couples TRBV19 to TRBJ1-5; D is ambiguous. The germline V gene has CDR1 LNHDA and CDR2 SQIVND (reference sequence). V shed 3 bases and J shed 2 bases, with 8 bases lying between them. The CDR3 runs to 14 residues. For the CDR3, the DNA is TGTGCCAGTAGTATTCGGCAGGGCAATCAGCCCCAGCATTTT. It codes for CASSIRQGNQPQHF.

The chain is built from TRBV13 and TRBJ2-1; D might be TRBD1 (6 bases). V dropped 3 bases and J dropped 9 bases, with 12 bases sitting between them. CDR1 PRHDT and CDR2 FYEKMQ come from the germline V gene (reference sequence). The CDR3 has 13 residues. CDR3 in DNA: TGTGCCAGCAGCTTTCTACAGGGCCGTGAGCAGTTCTTC. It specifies CASSFLQGREQFF.

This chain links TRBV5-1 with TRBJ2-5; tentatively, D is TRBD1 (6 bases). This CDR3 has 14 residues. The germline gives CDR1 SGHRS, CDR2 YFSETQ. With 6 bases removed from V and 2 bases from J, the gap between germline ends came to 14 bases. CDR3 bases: TGCGCCAGCAACCAACAGGGTGTTCAAGAGACCCAGTACTTC. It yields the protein CASNQQGVQETQYF.

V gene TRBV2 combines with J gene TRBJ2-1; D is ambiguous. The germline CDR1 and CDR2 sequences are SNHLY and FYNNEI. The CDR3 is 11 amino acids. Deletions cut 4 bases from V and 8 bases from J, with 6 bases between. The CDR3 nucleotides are TGTGCCAGCAGTGTGGCGGATGAGCAGTTCTTC. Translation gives CASSVADEQFF.